The 5 T cell receptor beta chains below come from one sample, sequenced in a study of T cell clones after liver transplantation. Libraries were prepared by immunoSEQ multiplex PCR; TCRdb keeps only in-frame clonotypes and omits some of them. The sample carries 55,000 to 80,000 clones, more than 75% recorded once. Sequencing was performed on CD4+ T cells from blood, taken before liver transplant. Receptors originate from a human donor who received a liver transplant.

This clone has a single count. The rearrangement uses TRBV9 and TRBJ2-1, with 8 bases matching TRBD2. Germline V gene lookup returns CDR1 SGDLS and CDR2 YYNGEE. CDR3 length: 15 residues. The V gene end was trimmed by 3 bases and the J gene end by 1 base; junction bases not matched to a gene: 3. CDR3: CASSATGGSYNEQFF. The CDR3 DNA follows: TGTGCCAGCAGCGCCACGGGAGGGTCCTACAATGAGCAGTTCTTC.

This chain links TRBV28 with TRBJ2-1; 9 bases align to TRBD1. This CDR3 is 15 amino acids long. Trimming cost V 1 base and J 4 bases; bases outside gene matches: 2. CDR1 is MDHEN, CDR2 SYDVKM, per germline. CDR3 amino acids: CASSLSGQGYNEQFF. For the CDR3, the DNA is TGTGCCAGCAGTTTATCCGGACAGGGGTACAATGAGCAGTTCTTC.

The chain joins TRBV18 to TRBJ2-4, with D tentatively TRBD1 (6 bases). The CDR3 spans 14 residues. V lost 5 bases to trimming and J lost 8 bases, with 16 bases between them. CDR1 and CDR2 (germline): KGHSH, LQKENI. The CDR3 DNA reads TGTGCCAGCTCAGGGAGAGGGGGACGGGACATTCAGTACTTC. It encodes CASSGRGGRDIQYF.

This chain connects TRBV27 to TRBJ2-5, with 11 positions matching TRBD2. After removal of 6 bases from V and 6 bases from J, the junction contained 6 bases not matched to a gene. The CDR3 totals 14 residues. The V gene's germline CDR1 is MNHEY and CDR2 SMNVEV (reference sequence). CDR3 bases: TGTGCCAGCAGCCTGACTAGCGGGACTAAGACCCAGTACTTC. Protein sequence: CASSLTSGTKTQYF.

The rearrangement links TRBV27 to TRBJ1-4, with 7 bases fitting TRBD1. Germline V lookup: CDR1 MNHEY, CDR2 SMNVEV (reference sequence). CDR3 size: 15 residues. V shed 5 bases, J shed 5 bases, and the junction held 8 bases outside the gene matches. DNA of the CDR3: TGTGCCAGCAGTCCAATACAGGGGCCCAATGAAAAACTGTTTTTT. Protein product: CASSPIQGPNEKLFF. Full variable domain (outside the CDR3, taken from reference TRBV27 and TRBJ1-4): EAQVTQNPRYLITVTGKKLTVTCSQNMNHEYMSWYRQDPGLGLRQIYYSMNVEVTDKGDVPEGYKVSRKEKRNFPLILESPSPNQTSLYFCASSPIQGPNEKLFFGSGTQLSVL.